Below, 6 T cell receptor beta chains from the same sample are listed, as sequenced in a study of cytomegalovirus exposure and HLA in healthy donors. Primers: 60 Vbeta forward and 13 Jbeta reverse. TCRdb keeps only in-frame clones here, not all; method: immunoSEQ multiplex PCR. The repertoire holds about 200,000 clones, with approximately 80% as singletons. Sequencing was performed on PBMCs. Receptors were obtained from a man aged 25 to 40 in good health and CMV-seronegative.

The J gene is TRBJ1-2, the V gene TRBV5-4, with TRBD1 matching 8 bases. CDR1 and CDR2 (germline): SGHNT, YYREEE (reference sequence). The CDR3 length is 12 residues. V shed 0 bases, J shed 13 bases, and the junction held 5 bases outside the gene matches. The DNA for the CDR3 is TGTGCCAGCAGCTTGGACGCGGACAGGGCCACCTTC. Protein: CASSLDADRATF.

V and J are TRBV19 and TRBJ1-5; D might be TRBD1 (6 bases). Trimming removed 5 bases from V and 5 bases from J, with 16 bases in between. This CDR3 has 15 amino acids. Germline V gene lookup returns CDR1 LNHDA and CDR2 SQIVND (reference sequence). The CDR3 nucleotides are TGTGCCAGTAGTCGGCCAGGGGTCCGATATCAGCCCCAGCATTTT. It yields the protein CASSRPGVRYQPQHF.

V gene TRBV18 combines with J gene TRBJ1-2, with a tentative D call TRBD1 (5 bases). Germline V CDR1 and CDR2: KGHSH, LQKENI. V was shortened by 2 bases and J by 5 bases, with 15 bases between the two germline ends. The CDR3 runs 15 residues. The CDR3 DNA reads as TGTGCCAGCTCACCAACGGCAGGGCAGTTATATGGCTACACCTTC. This sequence encodes CASSPTAGQLYGYTF.

The V call is TRBV5-6, the J call TRBJ2-3; TRBD2 matches 15 bases. The CDR3 spans 18 residues. Germline V gene sequence: CDR1 SGHDT, CDR2 YYEEEE. V was clipped by 2 bases and J by 8 bases; unmatched bases: 12. The CDR3 sequence: CASSLLFGLAGGVGTQYF. DNA of the CDR3: TGTGCCAGCAGCTTATTATTCGGACTAGCGGGGGGGGTGGGTACGCAGTATTTT. Together with reference TRBV5-6 and TRBJ2-3, the CDR3 gives the full variable domain: DAGVTQSPTHLIKTRGQQVTLRCSPKSGHDTVSWYQQALGQGPQFIFQYYEEEERQRGNFPDRFSGHQFPNYSSELNVNALLLGDSALYLCASSLLFGLAGGVGTQYFGPGTRLTVL.

Of note for this clone: One end of the junction is discordant with germline, which a read error may explain. This chain connects TRBV7-3 to TRBJ2-6, with D maybe TRBD1 (6 bases). The length of the CDR3 is 17 residues. Germline V CDR1 and CDR2: SGHTA, FQGTGA. CDR3 coding DNA: TGTGCCAGCAGCTTAAGGGCACAGGGAAGAGGAGCCAGCGTCCTGACTTTC. This sequence encodes CASSLRAQGRGASVLTF.

This chain uses TRBV5-1 with TRBJ2-1; 11 bases agree with TRBD2. Germline loops: CDR1 SGHRS, CDR2 YFSETQ. V shed 0 bases and J 0 bases; nucleotides not matched to a gene: 2. This CDR3 is 17 amino acids long. This chain's CDR3 is CASSLGLAGSSYNEQFF. As DNA, the CDR3 is TGCGCCAGCAGCTTGGGACTAGCGGGGAGCTCCTACAATGAGCAGTTCTTC.